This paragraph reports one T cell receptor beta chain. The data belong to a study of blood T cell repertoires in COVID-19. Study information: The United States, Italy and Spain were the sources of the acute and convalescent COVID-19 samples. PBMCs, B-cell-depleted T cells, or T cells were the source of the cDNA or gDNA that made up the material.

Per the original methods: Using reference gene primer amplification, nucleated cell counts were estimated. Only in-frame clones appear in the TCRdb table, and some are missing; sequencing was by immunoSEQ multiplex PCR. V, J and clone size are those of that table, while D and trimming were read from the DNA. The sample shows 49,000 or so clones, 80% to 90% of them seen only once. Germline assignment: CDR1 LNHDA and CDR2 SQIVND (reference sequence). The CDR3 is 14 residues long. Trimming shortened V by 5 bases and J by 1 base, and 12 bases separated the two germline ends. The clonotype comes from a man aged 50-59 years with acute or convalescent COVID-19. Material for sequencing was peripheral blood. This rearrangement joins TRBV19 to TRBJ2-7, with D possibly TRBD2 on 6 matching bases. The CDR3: CASSPLGSSYEQYF. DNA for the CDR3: TGTGCCAGTAGTCCCCTCGGGAGTTCCTACGAGCAGTACTTC.